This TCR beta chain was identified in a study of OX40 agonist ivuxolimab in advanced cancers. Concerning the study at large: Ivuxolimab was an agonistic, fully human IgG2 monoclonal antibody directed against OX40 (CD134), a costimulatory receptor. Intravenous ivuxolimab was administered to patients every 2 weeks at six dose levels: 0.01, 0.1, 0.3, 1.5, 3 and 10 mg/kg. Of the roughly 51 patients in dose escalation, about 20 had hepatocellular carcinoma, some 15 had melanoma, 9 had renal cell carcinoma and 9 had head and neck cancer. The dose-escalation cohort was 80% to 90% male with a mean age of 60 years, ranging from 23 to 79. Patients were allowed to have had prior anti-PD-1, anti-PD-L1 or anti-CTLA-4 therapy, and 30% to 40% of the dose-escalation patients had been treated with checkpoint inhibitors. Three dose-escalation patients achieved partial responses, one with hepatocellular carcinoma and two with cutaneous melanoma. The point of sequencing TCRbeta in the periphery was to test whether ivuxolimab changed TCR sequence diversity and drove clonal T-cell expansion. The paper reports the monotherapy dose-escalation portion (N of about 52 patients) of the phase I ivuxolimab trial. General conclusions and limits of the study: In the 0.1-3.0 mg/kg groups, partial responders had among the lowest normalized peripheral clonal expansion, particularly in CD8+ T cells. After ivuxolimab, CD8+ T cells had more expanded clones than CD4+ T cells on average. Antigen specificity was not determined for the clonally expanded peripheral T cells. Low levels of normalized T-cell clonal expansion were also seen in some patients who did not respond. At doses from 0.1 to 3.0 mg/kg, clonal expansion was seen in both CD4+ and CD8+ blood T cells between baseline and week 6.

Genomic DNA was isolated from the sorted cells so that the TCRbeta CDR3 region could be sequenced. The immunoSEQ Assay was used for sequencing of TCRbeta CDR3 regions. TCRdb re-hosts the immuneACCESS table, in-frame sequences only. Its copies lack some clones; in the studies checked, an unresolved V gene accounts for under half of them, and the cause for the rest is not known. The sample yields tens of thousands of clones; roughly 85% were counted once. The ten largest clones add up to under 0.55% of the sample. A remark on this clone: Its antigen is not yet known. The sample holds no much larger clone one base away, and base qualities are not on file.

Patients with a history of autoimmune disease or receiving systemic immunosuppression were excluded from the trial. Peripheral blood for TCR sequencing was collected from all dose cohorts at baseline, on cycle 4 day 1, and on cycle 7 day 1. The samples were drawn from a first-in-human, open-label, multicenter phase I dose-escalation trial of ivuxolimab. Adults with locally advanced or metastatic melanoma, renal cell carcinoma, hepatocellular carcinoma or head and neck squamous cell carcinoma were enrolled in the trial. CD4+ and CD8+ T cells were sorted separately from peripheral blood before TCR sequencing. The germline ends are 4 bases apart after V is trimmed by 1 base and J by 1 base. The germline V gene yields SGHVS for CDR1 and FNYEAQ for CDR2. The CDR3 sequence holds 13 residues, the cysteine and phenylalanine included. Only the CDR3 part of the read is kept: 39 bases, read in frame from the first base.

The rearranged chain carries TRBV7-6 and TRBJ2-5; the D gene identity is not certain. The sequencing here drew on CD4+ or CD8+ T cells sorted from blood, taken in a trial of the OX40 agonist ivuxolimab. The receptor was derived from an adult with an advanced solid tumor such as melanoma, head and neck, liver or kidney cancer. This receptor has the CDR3 CASSLGFQETQYF. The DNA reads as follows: TGTGCCAGCAGCTTAGGGTTCCAAGAGACCCAGTACTTC. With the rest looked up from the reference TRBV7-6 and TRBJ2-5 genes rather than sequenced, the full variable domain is GAGVSQSPRYKVTKRGQDVALRCDPISGHVSLYWYRQALGQGPEFLTYFNYEAQQDKSGLPNDRFSAERPEGSISTLTIQRTEQRDSAMYRCASSLGFQETQYFGPGTRLLVL.